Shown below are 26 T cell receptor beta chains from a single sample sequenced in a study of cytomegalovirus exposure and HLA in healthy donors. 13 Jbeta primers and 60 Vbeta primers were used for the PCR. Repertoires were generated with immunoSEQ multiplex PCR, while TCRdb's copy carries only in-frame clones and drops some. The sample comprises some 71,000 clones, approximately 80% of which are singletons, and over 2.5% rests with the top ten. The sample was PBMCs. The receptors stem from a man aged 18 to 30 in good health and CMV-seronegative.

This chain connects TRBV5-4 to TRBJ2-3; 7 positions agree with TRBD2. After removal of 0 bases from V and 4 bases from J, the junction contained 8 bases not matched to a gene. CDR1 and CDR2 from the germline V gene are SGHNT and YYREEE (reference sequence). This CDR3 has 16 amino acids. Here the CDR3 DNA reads TGTGCCAGCAGCTTGGATCAGCGGGGACCCCCAGATACGCAGTATTTT. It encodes CASSLDQRGPPDTQYF.

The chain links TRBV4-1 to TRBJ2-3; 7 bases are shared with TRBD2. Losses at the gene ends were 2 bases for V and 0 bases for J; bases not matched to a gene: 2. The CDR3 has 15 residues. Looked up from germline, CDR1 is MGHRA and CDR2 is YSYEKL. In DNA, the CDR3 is TGCGCCAGCAGCCAACGGCGGGAGAGCACAGATACGCAGTATTTT. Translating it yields CASSQRRESTDTQYF.

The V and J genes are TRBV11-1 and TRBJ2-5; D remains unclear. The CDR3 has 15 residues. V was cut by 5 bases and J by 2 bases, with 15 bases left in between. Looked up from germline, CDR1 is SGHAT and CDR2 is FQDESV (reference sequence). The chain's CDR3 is CASSLDPGSQETQYF. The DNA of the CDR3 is TGTGCCAGCAGCCTAGATCCCGGGTCACAAGAGACCCAGTACTTC.

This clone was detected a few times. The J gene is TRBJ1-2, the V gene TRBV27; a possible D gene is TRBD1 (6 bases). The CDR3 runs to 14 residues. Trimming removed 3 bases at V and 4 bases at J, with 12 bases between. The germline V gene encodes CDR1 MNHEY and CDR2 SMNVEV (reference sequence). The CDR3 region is CASSFGGDTYGYTF. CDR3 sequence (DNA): TGTGCCAGCAGTTTTGGGGGGGACACCTATGGCTACACCTTC.

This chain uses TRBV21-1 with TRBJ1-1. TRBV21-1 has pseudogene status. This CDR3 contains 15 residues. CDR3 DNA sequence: TGTGCCAGCAGCAAAGCTAAGGTCATGGAGATTCGGGCTTTCTTT. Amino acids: CASSKAKVMEIRAFF.

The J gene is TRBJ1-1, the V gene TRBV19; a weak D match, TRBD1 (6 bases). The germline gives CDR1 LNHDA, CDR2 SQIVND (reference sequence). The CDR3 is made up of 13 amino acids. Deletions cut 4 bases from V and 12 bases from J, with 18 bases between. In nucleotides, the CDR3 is TGTGCCAGTAGTACCCTCGGAACAGGGATATCTTTCTTT. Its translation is CASSTLGTGISFF.

Written as DNA, the CDR3 is TGTGCCAGCACTGGACAGGGGGCGGGAGCAACTAATGAAAAACTGTTTTTT. It yields the protein CASTGQGAGATNEKLFF. The chain employs TRBV2 and TRBJ1-4, with 11 bases lining up with TRBD1. This CDR3 is 17 amino acids long. The J segment lost 0 bases and the V segment lost 7 bases, leaving 7 bases of the junction unmatched. CDR1 is SNHLY, CDR2 FYNNEI, per germline.

The CDR3 loop reads CASSQEAHPDTEAFF. The DNA for the CDR3 is TGTGCCAGCAGCCAAGAAGCTCACCCGGACACTGAAGCTTTCTTT. The chain is built from TRBV4-2 and TRBJ1-1; D remains unclear. Germline V CDR1 and CDR2: LGHNA, YNFKEQ. This CDR3 has 15 amino acids. V lost 0 bases, J lost 3 bases, and 11 bases lay in between.

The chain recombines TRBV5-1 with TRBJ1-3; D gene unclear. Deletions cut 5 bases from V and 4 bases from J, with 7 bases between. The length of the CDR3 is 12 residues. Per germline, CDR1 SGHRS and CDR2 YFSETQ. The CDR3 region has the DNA TGCGCCAGCAGGAAAGAGGGAAACACCATATATTTT. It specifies CASRKEGNTIYF.

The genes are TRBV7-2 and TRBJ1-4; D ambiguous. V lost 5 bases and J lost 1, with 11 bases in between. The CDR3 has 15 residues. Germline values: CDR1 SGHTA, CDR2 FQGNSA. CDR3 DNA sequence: TGTGCCAGCAGCCAAGATGGGAGAACTAATGAAAAACTGTTTTTT. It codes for CASSQDGRTNEKLFF.

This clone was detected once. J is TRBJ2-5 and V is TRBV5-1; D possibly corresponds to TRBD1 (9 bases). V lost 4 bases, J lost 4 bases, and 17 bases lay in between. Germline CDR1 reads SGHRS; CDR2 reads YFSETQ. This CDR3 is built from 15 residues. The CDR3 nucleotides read TGCGCCAGCAGCCTACAGGGGGCGGGGGGAGAGACCCAGTACTTC. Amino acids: CASSLQGAGGETQYF.

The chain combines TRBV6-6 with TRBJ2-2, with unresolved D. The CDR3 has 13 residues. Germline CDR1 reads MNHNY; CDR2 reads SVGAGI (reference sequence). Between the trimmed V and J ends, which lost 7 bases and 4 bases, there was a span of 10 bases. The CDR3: CASNPLSTGELFF. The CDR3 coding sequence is TGTGCCAGCAATCCCCTTAGCACCGGGGAGCTGTTTTTT.

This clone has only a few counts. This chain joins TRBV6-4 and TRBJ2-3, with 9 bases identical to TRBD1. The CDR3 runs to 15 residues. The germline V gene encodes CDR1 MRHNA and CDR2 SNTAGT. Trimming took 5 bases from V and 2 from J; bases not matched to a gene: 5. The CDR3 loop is CASSSGTGHTDTQYF. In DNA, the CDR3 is TGTGCCAGCAGTTCGGGGACAGGGCACACAGATACGCAGTATTTT.

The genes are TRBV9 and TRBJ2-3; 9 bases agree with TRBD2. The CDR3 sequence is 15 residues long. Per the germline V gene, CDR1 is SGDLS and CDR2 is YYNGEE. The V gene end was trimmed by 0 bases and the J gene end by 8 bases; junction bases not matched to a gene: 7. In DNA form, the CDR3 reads TGTGCCAGCAGCGTAGCAGGCGGGGGGGCAGCTACGCAGTATTTT. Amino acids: CASSVAGGGAATQYF.

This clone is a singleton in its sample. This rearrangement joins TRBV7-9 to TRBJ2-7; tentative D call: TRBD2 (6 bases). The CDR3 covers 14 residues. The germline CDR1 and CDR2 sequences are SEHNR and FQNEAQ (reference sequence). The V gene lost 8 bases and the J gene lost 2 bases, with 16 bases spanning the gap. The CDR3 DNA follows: TGTGCCAGCTCCCCCGGGGGTCCCCCCTACGAGCAGTACTTC. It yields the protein CASSPGGPPYEQYF.

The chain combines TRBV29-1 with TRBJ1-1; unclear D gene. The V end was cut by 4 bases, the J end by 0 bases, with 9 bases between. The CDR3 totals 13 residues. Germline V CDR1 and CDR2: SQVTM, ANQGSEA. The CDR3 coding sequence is TGCAGCGTTGTACAGAAACTGAACACTGAAGCTTTCTTT. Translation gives CSVVQKLNTEAFF.

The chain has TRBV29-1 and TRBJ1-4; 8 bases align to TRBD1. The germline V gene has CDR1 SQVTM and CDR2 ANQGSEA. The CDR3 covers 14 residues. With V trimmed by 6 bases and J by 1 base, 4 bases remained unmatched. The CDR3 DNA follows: TGCAGCGTGCCCACAGGGGGAACTAATGAAAAACTGTTTTTT. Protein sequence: CSVPTGGTNEKLFF.

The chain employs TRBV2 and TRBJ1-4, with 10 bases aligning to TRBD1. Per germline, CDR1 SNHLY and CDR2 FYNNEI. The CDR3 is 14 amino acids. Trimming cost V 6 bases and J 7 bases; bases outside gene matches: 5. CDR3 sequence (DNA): TGTGCCAGCAGGAGCGGGACAGGGGCTGAAAAACTGTTTTTT. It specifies CASRSGTGAEKLFF.

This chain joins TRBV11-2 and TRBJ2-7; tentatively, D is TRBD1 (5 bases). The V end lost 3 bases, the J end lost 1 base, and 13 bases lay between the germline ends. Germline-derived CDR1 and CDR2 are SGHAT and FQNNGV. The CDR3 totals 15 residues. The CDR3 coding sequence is TGTGCCAGCAGCTTTGCACGACAGCCTTCCTACGAGCAGTACGTC. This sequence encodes CASSFARQPSYEQYV.

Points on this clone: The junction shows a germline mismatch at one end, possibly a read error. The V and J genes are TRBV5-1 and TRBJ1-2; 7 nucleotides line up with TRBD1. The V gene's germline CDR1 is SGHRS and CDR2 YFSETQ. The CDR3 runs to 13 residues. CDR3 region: CASSLTSGTEIFF. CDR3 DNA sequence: TGCGCCAGCAGCTTGACGTCCGGGACAGAAATATTCTTC.

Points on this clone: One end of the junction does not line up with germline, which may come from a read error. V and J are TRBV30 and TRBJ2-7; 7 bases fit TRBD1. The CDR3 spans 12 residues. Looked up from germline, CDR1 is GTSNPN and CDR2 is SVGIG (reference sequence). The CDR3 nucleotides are TGTGCCTGGAAAGGGGGCTCCCACGAGCAGTACTTC. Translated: CAWKGGSHEQYF.

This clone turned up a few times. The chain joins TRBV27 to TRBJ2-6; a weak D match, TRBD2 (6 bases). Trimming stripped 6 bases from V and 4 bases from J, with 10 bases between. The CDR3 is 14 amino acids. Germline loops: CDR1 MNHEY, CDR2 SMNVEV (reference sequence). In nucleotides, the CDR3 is TGTGCCAGCAGGTGGGGGGTAGGGGCCAACGTCCTGACTTTC. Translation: CASRWGVGANVLTF.

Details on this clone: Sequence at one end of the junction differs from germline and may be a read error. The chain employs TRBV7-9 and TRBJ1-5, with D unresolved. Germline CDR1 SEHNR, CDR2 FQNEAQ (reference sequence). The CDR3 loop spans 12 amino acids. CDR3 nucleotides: TGTTCCAGCAGCTCCCTTAATCAGCCCCAGCATTTT. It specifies CSSSSLNQPQHF.

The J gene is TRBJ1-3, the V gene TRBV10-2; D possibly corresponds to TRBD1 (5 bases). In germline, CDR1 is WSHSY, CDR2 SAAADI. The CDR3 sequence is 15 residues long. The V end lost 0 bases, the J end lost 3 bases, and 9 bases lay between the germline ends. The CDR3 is CASSESPQVGNTIYF. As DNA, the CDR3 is TGCGCCAGCAGTGAGTCTCCACAGGTTGGAAACACCATATATTTT.

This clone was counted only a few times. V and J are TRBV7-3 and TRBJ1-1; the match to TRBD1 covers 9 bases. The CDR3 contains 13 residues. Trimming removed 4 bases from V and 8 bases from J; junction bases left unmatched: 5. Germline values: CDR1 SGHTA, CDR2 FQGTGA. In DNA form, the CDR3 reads TGTGCCAGCAGCTCAGGGGGACAGGGAGAAGCTTTCTTT. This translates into CASSSGGQGEAFF.

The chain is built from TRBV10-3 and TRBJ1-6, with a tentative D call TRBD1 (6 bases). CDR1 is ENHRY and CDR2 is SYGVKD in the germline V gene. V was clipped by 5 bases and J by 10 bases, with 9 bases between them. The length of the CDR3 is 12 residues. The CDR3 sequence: CAISPTGSPLHF. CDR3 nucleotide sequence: TGTGCCATCAGTCCTACAGGGTCACCCCTCCACTTT.